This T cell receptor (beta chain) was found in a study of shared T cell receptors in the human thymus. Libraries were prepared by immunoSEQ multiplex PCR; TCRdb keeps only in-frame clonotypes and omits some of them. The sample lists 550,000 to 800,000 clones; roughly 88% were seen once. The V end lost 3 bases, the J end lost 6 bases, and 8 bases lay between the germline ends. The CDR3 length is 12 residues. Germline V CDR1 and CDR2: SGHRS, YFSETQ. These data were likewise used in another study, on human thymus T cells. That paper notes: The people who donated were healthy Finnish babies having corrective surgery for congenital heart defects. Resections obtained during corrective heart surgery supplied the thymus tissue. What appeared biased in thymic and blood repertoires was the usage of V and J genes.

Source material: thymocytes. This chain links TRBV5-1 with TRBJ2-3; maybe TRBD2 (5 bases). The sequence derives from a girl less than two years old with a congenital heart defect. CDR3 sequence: CASSCPGDTQYF. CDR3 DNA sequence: TGCGCCAGCAGCTGCCCGGGGGATACGCAGTATTTT.